These 3 T cell receptor beta chains were sequenced from one sample in a study of low-dose radiotherapy and immunotherapy resistance in tumors. Time point: after trial treatment. Treatment specified: LDRT plus nivolumab, ipilimumab, low-dose cyclophosphamide and aspirin (RACIN trial). Alpha and beta chains were covered, as first-strand cDNA relied on TRAV- and TRBV-specific primers. Amplification, which lasted 20 to 25 PCR cycles, used a constant-region primer and V-primer adapter to amplify TCRs. TCRdb ran MiXCR on the reads and lists one entry per CDR3 protein. The sample contains about 60,000 distinct CDR3 sequences, 20% to 25% of which appear only once. Here the sequenced sample was PBMCs, taken after low-dose radiotherapy plus immunotherapy. The receptors shown here come from a male donor with prostate cancer.

The table lists this clonotype with many counts. The rearrangement uses TRBV7-2 and TRBJ2-2, with D hard to call. This CDR3 region has 13 residues. Trimming cost V 7 bases and J 6 bases, with 12 bases left between them. Germline V gives CDR1 SGHTA, CDR2 FQGNSA. The CDR3 nucleotides read TGTGCCAGCACCCGGACCTTGCCCGGGGAGCTGTTTTTT. This gives the protein CASTRTLPGELFF.

This clonotype was recorded many times. The CDR3 DNA reads as TGTGCCAGTAGTAAAGAAGGACAGGTGACCTTTTACGAGCAGTACTTC. Amino acid sequence: CASSKEGQVTFYEQYF. The chain is built from TRBV19 and TRBJ2-7; 7 bases fit TRBD1. CDR3 size: 16 residues. Germline CDR1 is LNHDA and CDR2 is SQIVND (reference sequence). V was clipped by 4 bases and J by 4 bases; unmatched bases: 13.

The table lists this clonotype with many counts. This chain connects TRBV29-1 to TRBJ2-2, with 10 positions matching TRBD2. This CDR3 contains 14 residues. The trim removed 4 bases at V and 4 bases at J, leaving 3 bases unmatched. Germline V gives CDR1 SQVTM, CDR2 ANQGSEA. CDR3 region: CSVAGTSATGELFF. The CDR3 coding sequence is TGCAGCGTTGCCGGGACTAGCGCCACCGGGGAGCTGTTTTTT.